This T cell receptor (beta chain) was recorded in a study of blood T cell repertoires in COVID-19. In the study overall: The samples span acute and convalescent COVID-19 from the United States, Italy and Spain. Sources were T cells, B-cell-depleted T cells, or PBMCs; the material itself was cDNA or gDNA.

Methods used by the authors: From reference gene primer amplification, estimates of nucleated cell counts were derived. The data were produced by immunoSEQ multiplex PCR, yet TCRdb's version contains in-frame clones alone and is incomplete. That table furnishes V, J and clone size, whereas the DNA furnished D and trimming. Altogether nearly 95,000 clones are present, around 90% being singletons, with the ten largest covering less than 5%. This clone was found a few times. The trim removed 7 bases at V and 5 bases at J, leaving 7 bases unmatched. Germline values: CDR1 LGHDT, CDR2 YNNKEL (reference sequence). The CDR3 is made up of 13 amino acids.

The material sequenced was peripheral blood. The clonotype originates from a woman aged 80 or older with acute or convalescent COVID-19. The chain joins TRBV3-1 (or the pseudogene TRBV3-2) to TRBJ1-1; 7 nucleotides align to TRBD1. Here the CDR3 reads CASTPTGMTEAFF. The CDR3 DNA reads TGTGCCAGCACCCCGACAGGGATGACTGAAGCTTTCTTT.